This T cell receptor (beta chain) comes out of a study of blood T cell repertoires in COVID-19. Produced via immunoSEQ multiplex PCR; TCRdb's table is partial and in-frame only. The sample shows approximately 260,000 clones, around 85% of them seen only once. The age range of participants was roughly 18 to 90 years, with residence in about two dozen US areas. Participant reports of clinical history set cohort assignment. Sequencing was performed on PBMCs or T cells enriched from blood (not recorded which). This TCR derives from a woman in her forties with acute COVID-19.

CDR3 region: CASSEGGGAPQPQHF. As DNA, the CDR3 is TGTGCCAGCAGTGAAGGAGGGGGCGCGCCTCAGCCCCAGCATTTT. V and J are TRBV6-1 and TRBJ1-5, with 7 bases aligning to TRBD1. The ends lost 1 base at V and 6 bases at J; junction bases unmatched: 6. Germline CDR1 is MNHNS and CDR2 is SASEGT. The CDR3 runs 15 residues.